This section outlines one T cell receptor beta chain sequence together with its context. Its antigen is unknown. Per-nucleotide qualities are absent, and no much larger clonotype sits a single base away. The data derive from a study of cytomegalovirus exposure and HLA in healthy donors (dated by TCRdb to 2016 to 2017). Looking at the study overall: According to a later analysis, the approximately 120 validation repertoires were produced on the same platform as the roughly 720 repertoires of the first cohort. To predict cytomegalovirus infection status, the study combined high-throughput TCR immunosequencing, statistical association of individual TCRs with disease status, and machine learning. The study aimed to test whether signatures of past pathogen exposure could be identified by cataloging public T cell receptors. Along with the approximately 670-subject first cohort, a separate validation cohort of about 110 different subjects was used.

Points the paper makes about the study in general: In both the original and validation cohorts, the classifier was reported to diagnose cytomegalovirus status with high specificity and sensitivity. Of the cluster scores, roughly 95% were above 0 in a later analysis, which found that TCRs clustered in the first cohort also tended to co-occur in the approximately 120 validation repertoires. In vitro tests confirmed that three of the cytomegalovirus-associated TCR beta chains recognize cytomegalovirus antigens. Across donors, most TCR sequences were observed very rarely, whereas some public TCRs were present in many individuals. The authors suggested that the approach could potentially be extended to other disease states and immunological phenotypes. All 120 or so repertoires were used to score co-occurrence in the validation cohort in a later analysis, because that analysis had no HLA typing for the cohort. The study listed 150 to 200 TCR beta chains as associated with cytomegalovirus.

The donors belonged to the validation cohort of 90 to 150 subjects, which was separate from the roughly 680-subject first cohort. Between the V and J ends, shortened by 2 bases and 12 bases respectively, the junction contains 20 bases. The CDR3 runs 15 residues from the cysteine to the phenylalanine. The sequence is cut down to CDR3 DNA, 45 bases in frame from base 1. Reading the germline V gene gives CDR1 SGHVS and CDR2 FQNEAQ. Libraries came from the immunoSEQ multiplex PCR assay. The paper's data handling went like this. A statistical classification framework was developed to diagnose cytomegalovirus status using the catalog of TCR beta chain sequences. Imported from immuneACCESS, the table was reduced by TCRdb to in-frame sequences with V and J called. These copies leave out some clones; in studies compared against another copy, an unresolved V gene accounts for under half, and the cause of the remainder is not known. The V and J calls and the clone size are those of that table, but D and trimming were determined from the DNA. This sample is represented by about 74,000 clones; around 95% of them were singletons. Jointly, the top ten make up around 1.9% of the sample.

The sequence joins TRBV7-8 to TRBJ2-1; no D gene is confidently identified. The sequencing input was PBMCs. This clonotype was sampled from a woman in her late teens or twenties in good health and CMV-seropositive. This receptor has the CDR3 CASSLSSKVAAGQFF. The nucleotides are TGTGCCAGCAGCTTATCGTCTAAGGTCGCGGCTGGGCAGTTCTTC.